The clone carrying this T cell receptor (beta chain) turned up a few times. What it binds is not known. These data come from a study of T-cell memory formation after mild COVID-19. Study-wide points: A subset of responding clones appeared in pre-infection memory, suggesting cross-reactive memory joined. CM and EM subsets held most contracting CD4+ clones; EMRA held CD8+ ones.

TCRdb re-called the 5' RACE reads with MiXCR, one entry per CDR3 protein. The sample includes just over 60,000 distinct CDR3 sequences, 9.3% of them seen just once. This TCR came from a man between 18 and 29 years old who had mild COVID-19 (a few samples of this study predate the infection). Cell type and time point are not known. The sample taken for sequencing was PBMCs or a T cell subset sorted from them (not recorded which).

CDR3 amino acids: CSAREWDRDTDTQYF. The CDR3 DNA sequence: TGCAGTGCTAGAGAGTGGGACAGAGACACAGATACGCAGTATTTT. The chain links TRBV20-1 to TRBJ2-3; TRBD1 agrees at 7 bases. The CDR3 is 15 residues long. The J segment lost 2 bases and the V segment lost 0 bases, leaving 5 bases of the junction unmatched. CDR1 and CDR2 from the germline V gene are DFQATT and SNEGSKA (reference sequence).